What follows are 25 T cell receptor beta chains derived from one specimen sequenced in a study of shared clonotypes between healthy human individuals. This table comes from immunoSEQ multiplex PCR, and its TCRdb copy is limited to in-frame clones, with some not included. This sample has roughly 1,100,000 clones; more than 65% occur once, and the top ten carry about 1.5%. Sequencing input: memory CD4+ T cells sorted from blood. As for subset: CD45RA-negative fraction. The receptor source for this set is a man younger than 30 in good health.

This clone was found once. The CDR3 DNA reads as TGTGCCAGCAGGAAGACTAGCGGGGATACGCAGTATTTT. Amino acids: CASRKTSGDTQYF. The chain combines TRBV7-9 with TRBJ2-3, with 10 positions matching TRBD2. The germline CDR1 and CDR2 sequences are SEHNR and FQNEAQ (reference sequence). There are 13 residues in the CDR3. The trim removed 6 bases at V and 6 bases at J, leaving 3 bases unmatched. The whole variable domain, remainder taken from reference TRBV7-9 and TRBJ2-3, is DTGVSQNPRHKITKRGQNVTFRCDPISEHNRLYWYRQTLGQGPEFLTYFQNEAQLEKSRLLSDRFSAERPKGSFSTLEIQRTEQGDSAMYLCASRKTSGDTQYFGPGTRLTVL.

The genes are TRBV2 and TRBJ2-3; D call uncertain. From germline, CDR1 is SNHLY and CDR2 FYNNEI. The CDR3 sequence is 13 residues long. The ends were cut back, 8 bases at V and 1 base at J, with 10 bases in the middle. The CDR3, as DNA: TGTGCCAGCGGGAAGGTCGGCACAGATACGCAGTATTTT. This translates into CASGKVGTDTQYF.

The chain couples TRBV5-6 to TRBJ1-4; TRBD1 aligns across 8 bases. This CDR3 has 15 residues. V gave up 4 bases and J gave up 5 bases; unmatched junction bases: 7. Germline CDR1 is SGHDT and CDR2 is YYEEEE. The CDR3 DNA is TGTGCCAGCAGCGCGATAGACAGGGGAAATGAAAAACTGTTTTTT. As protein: CASSAIDRGNEKLFF.

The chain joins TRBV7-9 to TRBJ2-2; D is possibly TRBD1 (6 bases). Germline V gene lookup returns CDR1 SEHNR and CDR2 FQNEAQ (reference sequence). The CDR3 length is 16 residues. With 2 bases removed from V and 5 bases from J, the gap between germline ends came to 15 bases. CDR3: CASSLRQGKETGELFF. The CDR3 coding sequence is TGTGCCAGCAGCTTACGTCAGGGGAAAGAAACCGGGGAGCTGTTTTTT. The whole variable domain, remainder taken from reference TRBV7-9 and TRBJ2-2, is DTGVSQNPRHKITKRGQNVTFRCDPISEHNRLYWYRQTLGQGPEFLTYFQNEAQLEKSRLLSDRFSAERPKGSFSTLEIQRTEQGDSAMYLCASSLRQGKETGELFFGEGSRLTVL.

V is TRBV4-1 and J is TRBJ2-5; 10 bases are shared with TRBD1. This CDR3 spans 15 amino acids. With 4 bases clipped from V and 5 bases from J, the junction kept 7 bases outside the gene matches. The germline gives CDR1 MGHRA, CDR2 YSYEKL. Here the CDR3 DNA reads TGCGCCAGCAGCCCAGGGGACAGGGGTAGCGAGACCCAGTACTTC. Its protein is CASSPGDRGSETQYF.

CDR3 in DNA: TGTGCCTGGAGTGTAGCGGGGTTCCACGAGCAGTACTTC. Amino acids: CAWSVAGFHEQYF. J is TRBJ2-7 and V is TRBV30, with 7 bases aligning to TRBD2. With 0 bases clipped from V and 5 bases from J, the junction kept 4 bases outside the gene matches. The CDR3 consists of 13 residues. Looked up from germline, CDR1 is GTSNPN and CDR2 is SVGIG (reference sequence).

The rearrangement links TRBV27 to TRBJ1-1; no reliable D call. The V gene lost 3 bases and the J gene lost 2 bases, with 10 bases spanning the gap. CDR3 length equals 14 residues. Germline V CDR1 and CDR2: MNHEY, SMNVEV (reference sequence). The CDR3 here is CASSLAGRNTEAFF. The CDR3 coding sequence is TGTGCCAGCAGTTTGGCGGGTCGAAACACTGAAGCTTTCTTT.

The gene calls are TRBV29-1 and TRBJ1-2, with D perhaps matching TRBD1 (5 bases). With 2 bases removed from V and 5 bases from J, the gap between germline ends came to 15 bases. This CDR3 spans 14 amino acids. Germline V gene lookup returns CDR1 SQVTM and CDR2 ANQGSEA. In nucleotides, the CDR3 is TGCAGCGTTGAACCGACAGAGGGGTGGTATGGCTACACCTTC. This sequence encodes CSVEPTEGWYGYTF.

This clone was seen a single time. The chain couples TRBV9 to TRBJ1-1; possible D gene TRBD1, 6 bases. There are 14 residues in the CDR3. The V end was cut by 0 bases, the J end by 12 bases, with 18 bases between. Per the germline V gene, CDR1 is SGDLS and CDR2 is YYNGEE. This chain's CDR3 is CASSVALGGAETFF. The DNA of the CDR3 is TGTGCCAGCAGCGTAGCTCTTGGGGGCGCGGAAACTTTCTTT.

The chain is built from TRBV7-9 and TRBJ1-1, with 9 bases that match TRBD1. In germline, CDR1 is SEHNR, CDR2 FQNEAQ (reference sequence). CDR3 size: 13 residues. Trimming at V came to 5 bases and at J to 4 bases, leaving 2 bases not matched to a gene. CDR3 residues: CASSPQGATEAFF. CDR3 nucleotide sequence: TGTGCCAGCAGCCCACAGGGGGCCACTGAAGCTTTCTTT.

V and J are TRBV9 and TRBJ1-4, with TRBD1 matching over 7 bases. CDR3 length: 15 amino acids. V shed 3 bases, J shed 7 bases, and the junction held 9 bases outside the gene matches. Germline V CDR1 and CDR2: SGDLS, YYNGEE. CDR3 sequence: CASSAETGVGEKLFF. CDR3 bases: TGTGCCAGCAGCGCCGAAACAGGGGTTGGTGAAAAACTGTTTTTT.

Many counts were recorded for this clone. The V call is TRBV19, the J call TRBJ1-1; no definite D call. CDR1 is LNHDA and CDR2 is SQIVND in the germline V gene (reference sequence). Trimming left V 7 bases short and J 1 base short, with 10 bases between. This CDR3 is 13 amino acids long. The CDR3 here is CASTKPGNTEAFF. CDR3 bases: TGTGCCAGTACTAAACCGGGGAACACTGAAGCTTTCTTT.

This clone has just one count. CDR3 in DNA: TGTGCCAGCTCACCAACCTATGTCAGCACAGATACGCAGTATTTT. Translating gives CASSPTYVSTDTQYF. The chain combines TRBV18 with TRBJ2-3; D gene unclear. This CDR3 has 15 amino acids. The ends were cut back, 2 bases at V and 0 bases at J, with 9 bases in the middle. Germline values: CDR1 KGHSH, CDR2 LQKENI.

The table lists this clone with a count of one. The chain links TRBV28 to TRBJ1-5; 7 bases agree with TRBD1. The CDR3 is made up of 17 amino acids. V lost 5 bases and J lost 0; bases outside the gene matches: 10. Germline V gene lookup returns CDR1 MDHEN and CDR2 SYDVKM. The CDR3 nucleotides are TGTGCCAGCAGTCCAGACAGGGCTCATTATAGCAATCAGCCCCAGCATTTT. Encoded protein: CASSPDRAHYSNQPQHF. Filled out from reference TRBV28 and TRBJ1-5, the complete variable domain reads DVKVTQSSRYLVKRTGEKVFLECVQDMDHENMFWYRQDPGLGLRLIYFSYDVKMKEKGDIPEGYSVSREKKERFSLILESASTNQTSMYLCASSPDRAHYSNQPQHFGDGTRLSIL.

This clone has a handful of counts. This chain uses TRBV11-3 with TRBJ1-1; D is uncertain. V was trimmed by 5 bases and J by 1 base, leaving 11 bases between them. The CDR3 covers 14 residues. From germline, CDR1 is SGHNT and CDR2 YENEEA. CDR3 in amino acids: CASSADTQNTEAFF. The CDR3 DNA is TGTGCCAGCAGCGCCGATACCCAGAACACTGAAGCTTTCTTT.

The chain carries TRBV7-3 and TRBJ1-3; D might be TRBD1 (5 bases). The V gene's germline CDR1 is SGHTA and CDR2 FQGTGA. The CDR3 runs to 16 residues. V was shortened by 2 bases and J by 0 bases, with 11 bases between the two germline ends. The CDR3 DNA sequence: TGTGCCAGCAGCTTACGGCAGGGCCTCTCTGGAAACACCATATATTTT. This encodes CASSLRQGLSGNTIYF.

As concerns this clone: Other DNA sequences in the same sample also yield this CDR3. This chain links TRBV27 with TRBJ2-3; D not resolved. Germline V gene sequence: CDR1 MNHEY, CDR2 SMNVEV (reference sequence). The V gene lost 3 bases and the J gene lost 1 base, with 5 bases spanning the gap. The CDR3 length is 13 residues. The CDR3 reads CASSFRGTDTQYF. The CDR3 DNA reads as TGTGCCAGCAGTTTTAGGGGCACAGATACGCAGTATTTT.

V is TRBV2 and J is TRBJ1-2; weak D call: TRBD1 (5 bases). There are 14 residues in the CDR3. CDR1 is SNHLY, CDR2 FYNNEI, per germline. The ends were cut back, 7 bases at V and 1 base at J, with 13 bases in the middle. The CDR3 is CASNRPGYNYGYTF. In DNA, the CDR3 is TGTGCCAGCAACCGGCCAGGGTATAACTATGGCTACACCTTC.

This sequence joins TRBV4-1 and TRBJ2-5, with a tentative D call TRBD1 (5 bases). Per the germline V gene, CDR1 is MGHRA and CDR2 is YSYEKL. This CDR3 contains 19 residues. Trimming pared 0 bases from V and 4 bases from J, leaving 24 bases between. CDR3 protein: CASSQEGRGLGARGETQYF. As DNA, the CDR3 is TGCGCCAGCAGCCAAGAAGGTCGCGGCTTAGGGGCCCGAGGAGAGACCCAGTACTTC.

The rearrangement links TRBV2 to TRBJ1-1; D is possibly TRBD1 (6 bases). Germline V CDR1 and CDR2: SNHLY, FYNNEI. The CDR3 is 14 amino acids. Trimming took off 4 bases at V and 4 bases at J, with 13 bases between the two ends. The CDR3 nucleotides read TGTGCCAGCAGTGTAGGTGGGGGCGGCACTGAAGCTTTCTTT. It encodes CASSVGGGGTEAFF.

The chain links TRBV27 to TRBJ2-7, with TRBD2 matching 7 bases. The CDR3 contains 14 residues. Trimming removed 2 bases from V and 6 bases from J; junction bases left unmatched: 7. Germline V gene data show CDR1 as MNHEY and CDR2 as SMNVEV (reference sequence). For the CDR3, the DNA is TGTGCCAGCAGTTTACAGCGGGATAGGGGCGAGCAGTACTTC. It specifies CASSLQRDRGEQYF.

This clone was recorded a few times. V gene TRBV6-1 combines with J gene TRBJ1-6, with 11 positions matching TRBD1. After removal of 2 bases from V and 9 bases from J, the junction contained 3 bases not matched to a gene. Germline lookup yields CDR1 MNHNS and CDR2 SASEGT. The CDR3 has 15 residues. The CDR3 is CASSESGTGGSPLHF. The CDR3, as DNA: TGTGCCAGCAGTGAATCAGGGACAGGGGGTTCACCCCTCCACTTT.

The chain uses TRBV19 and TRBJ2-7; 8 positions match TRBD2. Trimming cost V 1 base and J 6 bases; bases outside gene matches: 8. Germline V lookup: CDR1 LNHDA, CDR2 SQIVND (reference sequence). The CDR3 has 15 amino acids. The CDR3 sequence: CASSIGAGVSGEQYF. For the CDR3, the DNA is TGTGCCAGTAGTATAGGAGCGGGAGTGAGTGGCGAGCAGTACTTC.

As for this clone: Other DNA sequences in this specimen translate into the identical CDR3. This chain's CDR3 is CASSLGTAQETQYF. The CDR3 DNA is TGTGCCAGCAGCTTAGGGACAGCCCAAGAGACCCAGTACTTC. The J gene is TRBJ2-5, the V gene TRBV5-4; 7 bases are a match to TRBD1. From germline, CDR1 is SGHNT and CDR2 YYREEE (reference sequence). With V trimmed by 2 bases and J by 1 base, 2 bases remained unmatched. This CDR3 is built from 14 residues.

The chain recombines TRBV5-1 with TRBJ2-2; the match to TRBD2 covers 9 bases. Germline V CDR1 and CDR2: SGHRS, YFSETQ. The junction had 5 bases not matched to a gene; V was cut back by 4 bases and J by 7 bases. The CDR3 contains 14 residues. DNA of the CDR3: TGCGCCAGCAGCCTAGGACTAGCGATCGGGGAGCTGTTTTTT. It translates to CASSLGLAIGELFF.